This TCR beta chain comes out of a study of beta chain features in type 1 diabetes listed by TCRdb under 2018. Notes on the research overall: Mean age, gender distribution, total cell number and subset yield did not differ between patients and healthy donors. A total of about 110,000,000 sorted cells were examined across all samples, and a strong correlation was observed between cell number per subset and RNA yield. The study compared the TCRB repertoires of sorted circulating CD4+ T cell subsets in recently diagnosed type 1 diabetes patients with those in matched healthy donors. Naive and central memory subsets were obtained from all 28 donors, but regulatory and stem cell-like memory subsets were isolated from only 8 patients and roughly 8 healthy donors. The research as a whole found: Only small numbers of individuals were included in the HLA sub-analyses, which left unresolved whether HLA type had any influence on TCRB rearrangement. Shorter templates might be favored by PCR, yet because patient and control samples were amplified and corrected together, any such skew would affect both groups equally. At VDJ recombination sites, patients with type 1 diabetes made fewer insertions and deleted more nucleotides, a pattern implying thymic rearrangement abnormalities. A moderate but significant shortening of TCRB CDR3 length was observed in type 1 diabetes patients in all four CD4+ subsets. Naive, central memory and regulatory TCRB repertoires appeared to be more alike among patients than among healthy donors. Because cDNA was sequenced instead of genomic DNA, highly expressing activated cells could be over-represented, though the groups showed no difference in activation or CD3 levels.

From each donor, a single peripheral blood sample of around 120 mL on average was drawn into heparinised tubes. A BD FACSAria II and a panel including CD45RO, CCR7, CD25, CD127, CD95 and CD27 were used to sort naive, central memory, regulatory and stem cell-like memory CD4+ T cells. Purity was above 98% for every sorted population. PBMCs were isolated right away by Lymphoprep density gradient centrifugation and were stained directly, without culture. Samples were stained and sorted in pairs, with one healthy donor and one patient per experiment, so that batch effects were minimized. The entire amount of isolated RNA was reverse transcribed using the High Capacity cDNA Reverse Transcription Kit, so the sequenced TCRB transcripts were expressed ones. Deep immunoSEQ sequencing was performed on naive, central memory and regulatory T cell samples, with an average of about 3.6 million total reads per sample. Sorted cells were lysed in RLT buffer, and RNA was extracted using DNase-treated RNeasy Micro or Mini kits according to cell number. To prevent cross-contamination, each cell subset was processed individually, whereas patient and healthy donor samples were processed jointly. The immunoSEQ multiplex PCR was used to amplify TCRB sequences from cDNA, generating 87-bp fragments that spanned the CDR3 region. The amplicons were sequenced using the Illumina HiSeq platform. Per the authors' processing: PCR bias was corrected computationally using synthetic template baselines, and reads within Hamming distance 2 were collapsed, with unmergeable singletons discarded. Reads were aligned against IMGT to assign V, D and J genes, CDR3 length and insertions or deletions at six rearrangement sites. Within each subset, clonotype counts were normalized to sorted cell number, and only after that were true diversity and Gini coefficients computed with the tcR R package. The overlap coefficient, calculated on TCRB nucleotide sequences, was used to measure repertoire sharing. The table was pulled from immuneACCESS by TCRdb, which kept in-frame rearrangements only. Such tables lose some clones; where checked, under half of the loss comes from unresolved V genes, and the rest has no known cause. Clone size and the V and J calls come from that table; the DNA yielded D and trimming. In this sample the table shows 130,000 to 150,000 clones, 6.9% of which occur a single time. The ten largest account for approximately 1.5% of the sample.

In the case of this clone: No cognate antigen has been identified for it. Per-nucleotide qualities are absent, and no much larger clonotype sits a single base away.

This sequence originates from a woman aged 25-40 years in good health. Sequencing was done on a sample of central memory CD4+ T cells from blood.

The sequenced DNA is TGTGCCAGCAGCTTACGAGGGACAGGGATGTTGGGGGCCAACGTCCTGACTTTC. Its protein is CASSLRGTGMLGANVLTF. In this chain, TRBV7-9 is recombined with TRBJ2-6, and 9 bases in between align with TRBD1. The germline V gene (reference sequence) specifies SEHNR as CDR1 and FQNEAQ as CDR2. Taken from cysteine to phenylalanine, the CDR3 has 18 residues. The only DNA kept is the CDR3, 54 bases in frame from the first base. The junction shows trimming of 2 bases on V and 4 bases on J, and the gene matches do not reach 9 bases of it.